This T cell receptor (beta chain) was identified in a study of blood T cells in healthy people across ages. General study results and limits: Fewer expanded clones and more diversity marked long-lived versus aged donors.

Only a few counts were recorded for this clonotype. The antigen is unknown. PCR was performed a second time for about 7 to 12 cycles using a sample-barcoded 5' primer and a J-beta primer mix. One entry per CDR3 protein results from TCRdb running MiXCR on the 5' RACE reads. This sample has 1,800,000 or so distinct CDR3 sequences; roughly two fifths occur once, and the top ten carry roughly 23%. The CDR3 length is 15 residues. V dropped 6 bases and J dropped 2 bases, with 16 bases sitting between them. The V gene's germline CDR1 is MNHEY and CDR2 SVGEGT. This clonotype was obtained from a human donor in good health. The specimen was blood. The chain has TRBV6-2 or TRBV6-3 and TRBJ1-2; unclear D gene. The chain's CDR3 is CASSSREYGNYGYTF. CDR3 bases: TGTGCCAGCAGCTCCCGCGAGTACGGCAACTATGGCTACACCTTC.